These 28 T cell receptor beta chains share one sample of origin, sequenced in a study of T cell changes during pregnancy in multiple sclerosis. Only in-frame clones appear in the TCRdb table, and some are missing; sequencing was by immunoSEQ multiplex PCR. This sample yields 60,000 to 70,000 clones, of which 80% to 95% are seen a single time; approximately 3% belongs to the top ten. Sequencing was performed on peripheral blood, taken in the second trimester of pregnancy. These receptors were obtained from a female donor in good health, enrolled as a control in a pregnancy study.

The chain combines TRBV19 with TRBJ2-7, with 10 bases identical to TRBD1. Germline V gene lookup returns CDR1 LNHDA and CDR2 SQIVND (reference sequence). The V segment lost 6 bases and the J segment 3 bases; nucleotides outside the gene matches: 8. The CDR3 extends over 15 amino acids. In DNA, the CDR3 is TGTGCCAGTAGCGAGACAGGGGGCCATATCTACGAGCAGTACTTC. Residues: CASSETGGHIYEQYF.

The chain uses TRBV7-2 and TRBJ1-2; no definite D call. This CDR3 has 13 residues. Germline CDR1 reads SGHTA; CDR2 reads FQGNSA. V gave up 0 bases and J gave up 7 bases, with 9 bases separating them. Here the CDR3 DNA reads TGTGCCAGCAGCTTAGCCGGACTCGGTGGCTACACCTTC. Amino acid sequence: CASSLAGLGGYTF. Full variable domain (missing parts from reference TRBV7-2 and TRBJ1-2): GAGVSQSPSNKVTEKGKDVELRCDPISGHTALYWYRQSLGQGLEFLIYFQGNSAPDKSGLPSDRFSAERTGGSVSTLTIQRTQQEDSAVYLCASSLAGLGGYTFGSGTRLTVV.

This clone was counted once. J is TRBJ2-1 and V is TRBV30; no definite D call. There are 16 residues in the CDR3. V lost 0 bases and J 2 bases, leaving 14 bases between the germline ends. Germline V gene lookup returns CDR1 GTSNPN and CDR2 SVGIG (reference sequence). CDR3 nucleotides: TGTGCCTGGAGTGTACTTACCTCAGAGGCCTACAATGAGCAGTTCTTC. The encoded protein is CAWSVLTSEAYNEQFF.

The V and J genes are TRBV28 and TRBJ2-1, with TRBD2 identical over 7 bases. The CDR3 consists of 13 residues. With 3 bases clipped from V and 9 bases from J, the junction kept 5 bases outside the gene matches. The germline V gene encodes CDR1 MDHEN and CDR2 SYDVKM. Here the CDR3 reads CASSLVAGGEQFF. The CDR3 nucleotides are TGTGCCAGCAGTTTGGTAGCGGGCGGTGAGCAGTTCTTC.

V gene TRBV30 combines with J gene TRBJ1-2; 8 nucleotides align to TRBD1. Germline trimming cut 2 bases from V and 5 bases from J; bases unmatched to any gene: 4. The V gene's germline CDR1 is GTSNPN and CDR2 SVGIG (reference sequence). This CDR3 is 13 amino acids long. Here the CDR3 DNA reads TGTGCCTGGAGTCTCGACAGGGGATATGGCTACACCTTC. Its translation is CAWSLDRGYGYTF.

The chain combines TRBV28 with TRBJ1-2, with 11 bases aligning to TRBD1. Germline CDR1 MDHEN, CDR2 SYDVKM. V lost 7 bases to trimming and J lost 3 bases; unmatched junction nucleotides: 19. The CDR3 covers 19 residues. DNA of the CDR3: TGTGCCAGCAAACTTTACCTGGGACAGGGGGTTGCCGGCTACTATGGCTACACCTTC. It codes for CASKLYLGQGVAGYYGYTF.

This clone was picked up a small number of times. The V gene is TRBV14, the J gene TRBJ1-5, with unresolved D. The CDR3 consists of 13 residues. The V and J ends lost 4 bases and 4 bases respectively, with 8 bases between them. The germline gives CDR1 SGHDN, CDR2 FVKESK. The CDR3 region is CASSRGGNQPQHF. The CDR3 DNA reads TGTGCCAGCAGCCGAGGAGGTAATCAGCCCCAGCATTTT. Combining the CDR3 with reference TRBV14 and TRBJ1-5 gives the whole variable domain EAGVTQFPSHSVIEKGQTVTLRCDPISGHDNLYWYRRVMGKEIKFLLHFVKESKQDESGMPNNRFLAERTGGTYSTLKVQPAELEDSGVYFCASSRGGNQPQHFGDGTRLSIL.

This chain joins TRBV7-3 and TRBJ2-2, with 9 bases aligning to TRBD1. Germline V gene lookup returns CDR1 SGHTA and CDR2 FQGTGA. This CDR3 comprises 15 residues. With V trimmed by 6 bases and J by 5 bases, 7 bases remained unmatched. The CDR3 reads CASSTQGAFTGELFF. The DNA of the CDR3 is TGTGCCAGCAGTACACAGGGGGCTTTTACCGGGGAGCTGTTTTTT.

The rearrangement links TRBV10-1 to TRBJ2-3; D not resolved. The germline CDR1 and CDR2 sequences are WNHNN and SYGVQD (reference sequence). This CDR3 has 12 residues. Trimming took 4 bases from V and 6 from J, leaving 8 bases between them. The CDR3: CASSVIYDTQYF. The CDR3 DNA is TGCGCCAGCAGTGTTATCTACGATACGCAGTATTTT.

The chain is built from TRBV28 and TRBJ2-7; 10 nucleotides match TRBD2. The CDR3 spans 14 residues. Germline V gives CDR1 MDHEN, CDR2 SYDVKM. V shed 10 bases and J 3 bases; nucleotides not matched to a gene: 9. CDR3 DNA sequence: TGTGCCACCCACGAGCGGGGGGGCGGCTACGAGCAGTACTTC. This codes for CATHERGGGYEQYF.

The chain joins TRBV30 to TRBJ2-3; the D is unclear. Germline CDR1 reads GTSNPN; CDR2 reads SVGIG (reference sequence). The germline V and J ends were trimmed by 5 bases and 0 bases, with 12 bases remaining between them. This CDR3 has 14 amino acids. The CDR3 DNA is TGTGCCTGGGGTCAGGCAGCTAGCACAGATACGCAGTATTTT. As protein: CAWGQAASTDTQYF.

This clone was seen only a few times. Its ends do not fully match the called genes, so a read error is possible. The chain joins TRBV7-2 to TRBJ2-7; TRBD2 aligns across 10 bases. CDR3 length: 14 amino acids. Germline CDR1 is SGHTA and CDR2 is FQGNSA. The CDR3 DNA follows: TGTGCCAGCAGCCTAGCGGGAGTGGCGGGCGAGCAGTACTTC. It translates to CASSLAGVAGEQYF.

The J gene is TRBJ2-5, the V gene TRBV9; D not resolved. V lost 0 bases to trimming and J lost 1 base, with 13 bases between them. The V gene's germline CDR1 is SGDLS and CDR2 YYNGEE. This CDR3 is built from 16 residues. The CDR3 reads CASSVDGFGLQETQYF. For the CDR3, the DNA is TGTGCCAGCAGCGTAGACGGGTTCGGCCTCCAAGAGACCCAGTACTTC.

The chain combines TRBV28 with TRBJ1-1, with D uncertain. The V gene lost 3 bases and the J gene lost 1 base, with 9 bases spanning the gap. Germline V gene sequence: CDR1 MDHEN, CDR2 SYDVKM. The CDR3 contains 14 residues. In DNA form, the CDR3 reads TGTGCCAGCAGTTTCGGTCCATGGAACACTGAAGCTTTCTTT. Translating gives CASSFGPWNTEAFF.

The DNA of the CDR3 is TGTGCCATCAGTGAGTCGCAGGCGGGGAATTCACCCCTCCACTTT. This codes for CAISESQAGNSPLHF. The chain uses TRBV10-3 and TRBJ1-6; D gene unclear. This CDR3 is built from 15 residues. The V end was cut by 0 bases, the J end by 7 bases, with 10 bases between. Germline V gene sequence: CDR1 ENHRY, CDR2 SYGVKD.

This clone was seen once. The chain links TRBV5-6 to TRBJ2-7; D ambiguous. Germline CDR1 is SGHDT and CDR2 is YYEEEE. The V end lost 2 bases, the J end lost 4 bases, and 4 bases lay between the germline ends. The CDR3 is 11 residues long. Here the CDR3 DNA reads TGTGCCAGCAGCTTAGCGTACGAGCAGTACTTC. This encodes CASSLAYEQYF.

The count of this clone is one. The rearrangement uses TRBV4-1 and TRBJ2-1, with D possibly being TRBD2 (5 bases). CDR3 size: 17 residues. Deletions cut 0 bases from V and 6 bases from J, with 18 bases between. Germline CDR1 reads MGHRA; CDR2 reads YSYEKL. CDR3: CASSQEESGRRSNEQFF. The CDR3 nucleotides read TGCGCCAGCAGCCAAGAAGAATCGGGGAGAAGATCCAATGAGCAGTTCTTC.

As regards this clone: The same CDR3 arises from other DNA sequences in this sample as well. V gene TRBV9 combines with J gene TRBJ2-1, with D possibly TRBD1 on 7 matching bases. Germline V gene sequence: CDR1 SGDLS, CDR2 YYNGEE. V lost 2 bases to trimming and J lost 0 bases, with 9 bases between them. This CDR3 contains 15 residues. CDR3 region: CASSVEGASYNEQFF. The CDR3 nucleotides read TGTGCCAGCAGCGTGGAGGGGGCCTCCTACAATGAGCAGTTCTTC.

CDR3 sequence: CASSYVMAGGYNEQFF. CDR3 nucleotides: TGTGCCAGCAGTTACGTAATGGCGGGAGGCTACAATGAGCAGTTCTTC. The chain couples TRBV6-5 to TRBJ2-1; 8 bases map to TRBD2. V trimming: 2 bases; J trimming: 3 bases; junction bases outside the gene matches: 6. Germline assignment: CDR1 MNHEY and CDR2 SVGAGI. The CDR3 loop spans 16 amino acids.

The CDR3, as DNA: TGTGCCAGTAACAGCAAGAAGTTAATCCCCTCTGGAAACACCATATATTTT. It translates to CASNSKKLIPSGNTIYF. The rearrangement links TRBV19 to TRBJ1-3; D unresolved. This CDR3 region has 17 residues. Per the germline V gene, CDR1 is LNHDA and CDR2 is SQIVND (reference sequence). Trimming removed 7 bases at V and 0 bases at J, with 19 bases between.

The genes are TRBV14 and TRBJ2-7, with 7 bases identical to TRBD2. Trimming at V came to 5 bases and at J to 1 base, leaving 8 bases not matched to a gene. The V gene's germline CDR1 is SGHDN and CDR2 FVKESK. The length of the CDR3 is 15 residues. CDR3 sequence (DNA): TGTGCCAGCAGCTCCCAGCGGGACGGATCCTACGAGCAGTACTTC. Translated: CASSSQRDGSYEQYF.

This clone was detected once. This chain joins TRBV18 and TRBJ2-2, with a weak D call TRBD2 (5 bases). The V and J ends lost 1 base and 4 bases respectively, with 10 bases between them. This CDR3 contains 15 residues. Per germline, CDR1 KGHSH and CDR2 LQKENI. The CDR3 sequence: CASSPLASFTGELFF. CDR3 sequence (DNA): TGTGCCAGCTCACCACTAGCGAGTTTCACCGGGGAGCTGTTTTTT.

The gene calls are TRBV9 and TRBJ2-6; 7 positions agree with TRBD1. V was clipped by 4 bases and J by 1 base; unmatched bases: 2. Germline loops: CDR1 SGDLS, CDR2 YYNGEE. The CDR3 is 15 residues long. CDR3 sequence reads: CASSTQGSGANVLTF. As DNA, the CDR3 is TGTGCCAGCAGCACACAGGGGTCTGGGGCCAACGTCCTGACTTTC.

V is TRBV27 and J is TRBJ2-7; 10 bases are a match to TRBD1. The CDR3 contains 15 residues. Germline V lookup: CDR1 MNHEY, CDR2 SMNVEV (reference sequence). Trimming took 0 bases from V and 6 from J; bases not matched to a gene: 5. CDR3 sequence reads: CASSLSGTGDSEQYF. Written as DNA, the CDR3 is TGTGCCAGCAGTTTATCTGGGACAGGGGATTCCGAGCAGTACTTC.

The chain uses TRBV2 and TRBJ1-1, with D perhaps matching TRBD1 (5 bases). The CDR3 is made up of 15 amino acids. V lost 6 bases and J 1 base, leaving 15 bases between the germline ends. Germline CDR1 is SNHLY and CDR2 is FYNNEI. The CDR3 coding sequence is TGTGCCAGCAGAGGAGTGGGGGGAAGGAACACTGAAGCTTTCTTT. This encodes CASRGVGGRNTEAFF.

The table lists this clone with a count of one. The chain couples TRBV18 to TRBJ2-1, with D possibly TRBD2 on 6 matching bases. The germline V gene encodes CDR1 KGHSH and CDR2 LQKENI. Trimming stripped 1 base from V and 8 bases from J, with 18 bases between. The CDR3 totals 16 residues. The CDR3 nucleotides read TGTGCCAGCTCACCACGTGTAGCGGAGGGCTTCCATGAGCAGTTCTTC. Protein sequence: CASSPRVAEGFHEQFF.

This clone was detected only a few times. This sequence joins TRBV5-4 and TRBJ2-1; 10 bases map to TRBD2. CDR3 length: 13 residues. Per the germline V gene, CDR1 is SGHNT and CDR2 is YYREEE (reference sequence). J gave up 8 bases and V 1 base, and 0 bases lay outside the gene matches. In DNA form, the CDR3 reads TGTGCCAGCAGCTTGCTAGCGGGGGATGAGCAGTTCTTC. Protein sequence: CASSLLAGDEQFF.

CDR3: CASSLAWEGSSYGYTF. As DNA, the CDR3 is TGTGCCAGCAGCTTAGCGTGGGAGGGTAGTAGCTATGGCTACACCTTC. J is TRBJ1-2 and V is TRBV7-2; the D is unclear. Deletions cut 0 bases from V and 4 bases from J, with 15 bases between. The germline V gene encodes CDR1 SGHTA and CDR2 FQGNSA. The CDR3 loop spans 16 amino acids.